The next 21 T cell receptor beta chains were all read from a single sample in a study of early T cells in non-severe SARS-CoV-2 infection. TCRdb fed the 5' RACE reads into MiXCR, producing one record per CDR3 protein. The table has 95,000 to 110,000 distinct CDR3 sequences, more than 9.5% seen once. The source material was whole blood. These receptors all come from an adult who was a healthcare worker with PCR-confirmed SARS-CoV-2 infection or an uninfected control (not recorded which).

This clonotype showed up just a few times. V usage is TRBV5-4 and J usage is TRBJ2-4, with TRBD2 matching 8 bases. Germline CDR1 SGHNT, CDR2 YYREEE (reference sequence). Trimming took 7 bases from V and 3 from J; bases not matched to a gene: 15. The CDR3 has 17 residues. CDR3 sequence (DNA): TGTGCCAGCTCCTTCCACAGCGGGAGAATGTTCAAAAACATTCAGTACTTC. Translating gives CASSFHSGRMFKNIQYF.

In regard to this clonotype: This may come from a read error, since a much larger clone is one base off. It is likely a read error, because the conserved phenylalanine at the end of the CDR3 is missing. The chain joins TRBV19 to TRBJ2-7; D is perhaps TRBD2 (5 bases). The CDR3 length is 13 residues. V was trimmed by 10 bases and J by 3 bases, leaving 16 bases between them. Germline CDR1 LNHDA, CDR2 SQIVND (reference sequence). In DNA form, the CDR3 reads TGTGCCACCTCGGGAAGACAAAACTACGAGCAGTACTCC. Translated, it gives CATSGRQNYEQYS.

The CDR3 DNA reads as TGCAGTGCTGAACTAGAGAGCTCCTACGAGCAGTACTTC. Translation: CSAELESSYEQYF. The rearrangement joins TRBV20-1 to TRBJ2-7; tentatively, D is TRBD2 (5 bases). The CDR3 runs 13 residues. Trimming stripped 5 bases from V and 0 bases from J, with 11 bases between. CDR1 DFQATT and CDR2 SNEGSKA come from the germline V gene (reference sequence).

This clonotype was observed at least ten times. CDR3 nucleotide sequence: TGCAGTGCTAGAGATCTAGGACAGGGGGAAGGCTATGGCTACACCTTC. It translates to CSARDLGQGEGYGYTF. V and J are TRBV20-1 and TRBJ1-2, with 10 bases identical to TRBD1. Germline CDR1 is DFQATT and CDR2 is SNEGSKA (reference sequence). This CDR3 contains 16 residues. V lost 0 bases to trimming and J lost 4 bases; unmatched junction nucleotides: 8.

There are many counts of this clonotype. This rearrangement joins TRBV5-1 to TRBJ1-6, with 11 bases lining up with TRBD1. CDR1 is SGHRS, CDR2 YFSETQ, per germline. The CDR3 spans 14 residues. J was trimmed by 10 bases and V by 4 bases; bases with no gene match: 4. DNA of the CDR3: TGCGCCAGCAGCAGGGACAGGGGGGACTCACCCCTCCACTTT. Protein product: CASSRDRGDSPLHF.

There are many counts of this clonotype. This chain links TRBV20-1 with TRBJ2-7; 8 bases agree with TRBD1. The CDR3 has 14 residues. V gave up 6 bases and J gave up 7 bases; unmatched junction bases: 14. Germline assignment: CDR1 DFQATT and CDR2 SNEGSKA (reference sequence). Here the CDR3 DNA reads TGCAGTGCCAGAAAAGGGGACAGGACGAGGGAGCAGTACTTC. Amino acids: CSARKGDRTREQYF.

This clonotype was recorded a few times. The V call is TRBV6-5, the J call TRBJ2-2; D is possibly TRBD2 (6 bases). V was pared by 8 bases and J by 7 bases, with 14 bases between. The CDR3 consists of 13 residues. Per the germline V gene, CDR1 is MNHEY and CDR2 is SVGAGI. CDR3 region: CASGGTGIGELFF. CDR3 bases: TGTGCCAGCGGTGGGACTGGAATCGGGGAGCTGTTTTTT.

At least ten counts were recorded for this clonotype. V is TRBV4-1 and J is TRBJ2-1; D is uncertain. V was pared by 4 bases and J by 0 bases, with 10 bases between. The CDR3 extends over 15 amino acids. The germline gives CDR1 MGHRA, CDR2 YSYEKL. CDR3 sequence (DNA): TGCGCCAGCAGCCTCCAGCAGAGCTCCTACAATGAGCAGTTCTTC. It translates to CASSLQQSSYNEQFF.

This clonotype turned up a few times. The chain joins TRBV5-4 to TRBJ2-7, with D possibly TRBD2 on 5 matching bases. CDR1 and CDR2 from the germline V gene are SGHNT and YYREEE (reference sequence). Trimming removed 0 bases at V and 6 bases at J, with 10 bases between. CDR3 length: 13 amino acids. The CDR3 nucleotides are TGTGCCAGCAGCTTGGACGGGATTGGCGAGCAGTACTTC. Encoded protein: CASSLDGIGEQYF.

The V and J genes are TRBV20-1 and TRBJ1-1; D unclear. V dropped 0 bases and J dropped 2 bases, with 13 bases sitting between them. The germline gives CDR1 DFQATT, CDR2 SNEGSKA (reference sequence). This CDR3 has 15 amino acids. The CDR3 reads CSARDRRKGNTEAFF. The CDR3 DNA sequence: TGCAGTGCTAGAGATAGGAGGAAGGGAAACACTGAAGCTTTCTTT.

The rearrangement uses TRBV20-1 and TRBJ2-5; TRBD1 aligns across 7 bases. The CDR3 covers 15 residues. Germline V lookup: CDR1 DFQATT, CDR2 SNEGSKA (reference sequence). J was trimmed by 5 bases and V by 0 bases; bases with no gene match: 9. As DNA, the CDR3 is TGCAGTGCTAGAGATGGTGAGACAGGGAGTGAGACCCAGTACTTC. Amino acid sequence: CSARDGETGSETQYF.

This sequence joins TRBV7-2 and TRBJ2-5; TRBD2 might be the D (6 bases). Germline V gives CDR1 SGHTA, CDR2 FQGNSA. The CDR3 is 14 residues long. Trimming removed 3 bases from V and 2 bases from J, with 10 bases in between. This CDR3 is CASSFNAGQETQYF. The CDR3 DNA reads TGTGCCAGCAGCTTTAATGCGGGGCAAGAGACCCAGTACTTC.

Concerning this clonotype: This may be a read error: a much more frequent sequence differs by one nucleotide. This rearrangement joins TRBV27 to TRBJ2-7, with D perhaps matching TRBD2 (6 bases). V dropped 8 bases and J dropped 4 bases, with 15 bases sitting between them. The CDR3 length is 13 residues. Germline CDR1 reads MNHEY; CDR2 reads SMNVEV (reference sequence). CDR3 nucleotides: TGTGCCAGCGGTAGGACTAACCGGTACGAGCAGTACTTC. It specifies CASGRTNRYEQYF.

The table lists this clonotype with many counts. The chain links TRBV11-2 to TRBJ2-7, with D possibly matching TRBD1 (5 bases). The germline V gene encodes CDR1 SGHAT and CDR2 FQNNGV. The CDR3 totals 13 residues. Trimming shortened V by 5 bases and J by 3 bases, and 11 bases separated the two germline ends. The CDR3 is CASSRLGDYEQYF. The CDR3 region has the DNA TGTGCCAGCAGCCGGCTAGGGGACTACGAGCAGTACTTC.

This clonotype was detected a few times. The CDR3 loop is CASSFERRIMNTEAFF. The CDR3 DNA reads TGCGCCAGCAGCTTTGAAAGGAGAATCATGAACACTGAAGCTTTCTTT. V gene TRBV5-1 combines with J gene TRBJ1-1, with D unclear. The CDR3 sequence is 16 residues long. Germline lookup yields CDR1 SGHRS and CDR2 YFSETQ. Between the trimmed V and J ends, which lost 2 bases and 0 bases, there was a span of 14 bases.

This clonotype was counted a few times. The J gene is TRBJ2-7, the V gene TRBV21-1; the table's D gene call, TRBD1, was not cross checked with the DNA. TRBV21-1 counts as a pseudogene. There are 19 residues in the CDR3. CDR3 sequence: CASSKAEGGDGGTPYEQYF. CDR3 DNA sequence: TGTGCCAGCAGCAAAGCCGAGGGTGGAGATGGCGGGACGCCCTACGAGCAGTACTTC.

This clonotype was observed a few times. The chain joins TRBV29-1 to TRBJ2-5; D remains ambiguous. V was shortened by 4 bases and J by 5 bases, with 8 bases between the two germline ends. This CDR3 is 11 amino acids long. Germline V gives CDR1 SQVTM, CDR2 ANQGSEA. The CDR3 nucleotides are TGCAGCGTTGTGAGTTGGGAGACCCAGTACTTC. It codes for CSVVSWETQYF.

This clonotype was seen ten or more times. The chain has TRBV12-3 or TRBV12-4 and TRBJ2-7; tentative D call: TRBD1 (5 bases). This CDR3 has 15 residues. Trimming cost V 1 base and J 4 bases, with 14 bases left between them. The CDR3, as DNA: TGTGCCAGCAGTTTAGACAGACCGACAGCATACGAGCAGTACTTC. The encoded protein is CASSLDRPTAYEQYF.

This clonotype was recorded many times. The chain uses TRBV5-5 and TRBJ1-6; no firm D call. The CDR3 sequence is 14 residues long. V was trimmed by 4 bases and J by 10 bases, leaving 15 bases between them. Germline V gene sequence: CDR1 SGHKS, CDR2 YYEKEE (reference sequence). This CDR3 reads CASSLDGGLSPLHF. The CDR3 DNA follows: TGTGCCAGCAGCCTAGATGGCGGATTGTCACCCCTCCACTTT.

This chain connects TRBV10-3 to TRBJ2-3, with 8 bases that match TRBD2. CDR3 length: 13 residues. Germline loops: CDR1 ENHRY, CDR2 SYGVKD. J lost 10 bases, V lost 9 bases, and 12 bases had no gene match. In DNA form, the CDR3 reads TGTGCCATAGCGGGGGTAGGCACTGGGGCGCAGTATTTT. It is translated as CAIAGVGTGAQYF.

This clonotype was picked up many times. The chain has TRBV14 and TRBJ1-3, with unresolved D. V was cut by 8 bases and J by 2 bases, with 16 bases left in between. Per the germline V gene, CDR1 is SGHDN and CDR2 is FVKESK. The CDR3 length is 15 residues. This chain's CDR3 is CASAPSAGTGNTIYF. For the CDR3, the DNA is TGTGCCAGCGCTCCGAGTGCCGGGACTGGAAACACCATATATTTT. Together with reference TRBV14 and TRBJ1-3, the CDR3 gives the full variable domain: EAGVTQFPSHSVIEKGQTVTLRCDPISGHDNLYWYRRVMGKEIKFLLHFVKESKQDESGMPNNRFLAERTGGTYSTLKVQPAELEDSGVYFCASAPSAGTGNTIYFGEGSWLTVV.